Shown below are 5 T cell receptor beta chains from a single sample sequenced in a study of blood T cells in healthy people across ages. A second PCR of 7 to 11 cycles used a sample-barcoded 5' primer and a J-beta primer mix. TCRdb itself ran the 5' RACE reads through MiXCR, one entry per CDR3 protein. The repertoire consists of around 1.5 million distinct CDR3 sequences, with approximately 59% occurring once and the leading ten covering over 6.5%. Source material: blood. The receptors come from a man between 18 and 35 years old in good health.

The chain joins TRBV20-1 to TRBJ1-2; D call uncertain. Germline lookup yields CDR1 DFQATT and CDR2 SNEGSKA (reference sequence). The CDR3 is 13 amino acids. Trimming left V 4 bases short and J 4 bases short, with 13 bases between. The CDR3 DNA sequence: TGCAGTGCTACCAGGACGGTTATCTATGGCTACACCTTC. Its protein product is CSATRTVIYGYTF.

The chain links TRBV11-1 to TRBJ2-3; TRBD1 might be the D (5 bases). In germline, CDR1 is SGHAT, CDR2 FQDESV (reference sequence). V was clipped by 2 bases and J by 1 base, with 10 bases between them. The CDR3 covers 15 residues. DNA for the CDR3: TGTGCCAGCAGCTTAAACCTCAGGGGCACAGATACGCAGTATTTT. Translation: CASSLNLRGTDTQYF.

V and J are TRBV5-4 and TRBJ2-2; 10 positions agree with TRBD1. V shed 10 bases, J shed 6 bases, and the junction held 9 bases outside the gene matches. Germline V CDR1 and CDR2: SGHNT, YYREEE (reference sequence). The CDR3 runs to 14 residues. The CDR3 nucleotides read TGTGCCGGCGGAAGACAGGGGGCCGCCGGGGAGCTGTTTTTT. This encodes CAGGRQGAAGELFF. Supplemented by reference TRBV5-4 and TRBJ2-2, the full variable domain reads ETGVTQSPTHLIKTRGQQVTLRCSSQSGHNTVSWYQQALGQGPQFIFQYYREEENGRGNFPPRFSGLQFPNYSSELNVNALELDDSALYLCAGGRQGAAGELFFGEGSRLTVL.

DNA for the CDR3: TGCAGTGCTACACCCGTGGGGACAGGGTTCTACGAGCAGTACTTC. Amino acids: CSATPVGTGFYEQYF. The chain has TRBV20-1 and TRBJ2-7; TRBD1 matches 9 bases. The CDR3 contains 15 residues. V shed 4 bases, J shed 3 bases, and the junction held 10 bases outside the gene matches. Germline-derived CDR1 and CDR2 are DFQATT and SNEGSKA (reference sequence).

As for this clonotype: A much more abundant neighbour one base away suggests this may be a read error. The CDR3 spells CASSQGIGRYERYF. The CDR3 DNA follows: TGTGCCAGCAGCCAAGGAATCGGGCGCTACGAGCGGTACTTC. V is TRBV4-2 and J is TRBJ2-7, with D hard to call. From germline, CDR1 is LGHNA and CDR2 YNFKEQ. The CDR3 length is 14 residues.